These T cell receptor beta chains were read from a single sample in a study of T cells in Graves' hyperthyroidism and ophthalmopathy. TCRdb re-derived calls from the multiplex PCR reads in MiXCR, one entry per CDR3 protein. The sample has around 400,000 distinct CDR3 sequences, 15% to 18% seen once; the top ten hold around a quarter. Sequencing used blood. These receptors were taken from a woman between 18 and 29 years old with Graves' hyperthyroidism that later progressed to Graves' ophthalmopathy. The CDR3 runs from the conserved cysteine through the conserved F or W. Each record gives: D gene, clone size, J gene, V gene, CDR3 protein, CDR3 DNA. D genes are given only for firm matches. Expanded clones get a size class; other rows say once, few or many, or leave the size out.

>TRBD2|many|TRBJ2-3|TRBV3-1
CASSGGTSCTDTQYF
TGTGCCAGCAGCGGCGGGACTAGTTGCACAGATACGCAGTATTTT
>NA|few|TRBJ2-3|TRBV10-3
CAIRTGTPPSDTQYF
TGTGCCATCAGAACCGGGACTCCCCCTTCGGATACGCAGTATTTT
>NA|many|TRBJ2-7|TRBV20-1
CSARVGPGRRSYEQYF
TGCAGTGCTAGAGTGGGGCCGGGACGCCGATCCTACGAGCAGTACTTC
>TRBD2|many|TRBJ2-1|TRBV7-3
CASSRGLAGREGEQFF
TGTGCCAGCAGCCGGGGACTAGCGGGCCGAGAGGGGGAGCAGTTCTTC
>NA|NA|TRBJ2-5|TRBV14
CASSQRPTSETQYF
TGTGCCAGCAGCCAAAGGCCCACCTCCGAGACCCAGTACTTC
>NA|few|TRBJ1-1|TRBV6-1
CASTSHGGGTEAFF
TGTGCCAGCACCTCCCACGGGGGAGGCACTGAAGCTTTCTTT
>NA|NA|TRBJ2-7|TRBV19
CASSVRGGWEQYF
TGTGCCAGTAGTGTCAGGGGCGGTTGGGAGCAGTACTTC
>TRBD2|many|TRBJ2-1|TRBV28
CASSLLIGSGYNEQFF
TGTGCCAGCAGTTTACTCATCGGTAGCGGGTACAATGAGCAGTTCTTC
>NA|many|TRBJ1-6|TRBV6-1
CASSERQESPLHF
TGTGCCAGCAGTGAGCGGCAGGAATCACCCCTCCACTTT
>NA|many|TRBJ1-5|TRBV28
CASSLRSQLNQPQHF
TGTGCCAGCAGTTTACGATCACAGCTCAATCAGCCCCAGCATTTT
>NA|NA|TRBJ1-4|TRBV14
CASSQIREINEKLFF
TGTGCCAGCAGCCAGATAAGGGAAATTAATGAAAAACTGTTTTTT
>NA|many|TRBJ2-3|TRBV18
CASSPRSDTQYF
TGTGCCAGCTCACCAAGATCAGATACGCAGTATTTT
>TRBD2|few|TRBJ2-7|TRBV27
CASSLDGTSIYYEQYF
TGTGCCAGCAGTTTGGATGGGACTAGCATATATTACGAGCAGTACTTC
>TRBD2|few|TRBJ2-7|TRBV4-2
CASSQALAGSLEQYF
TGTGCCAGCAGCCAAGCTTTAGCGGGCTCCCTCGAGCAGTACTTC
>NA|many|TRBJ2-3|TRBV12-3/TRBV12-4
CASSPIIDSTDTQYF
TGTGCCAGCAGCCCCATTATTGACTCAACAGATACGCAGTATTTT
>NA|many|TRBJ1-6|TRBV12-3/TRBV12-4
CASSISGPTVGSPLHF
TGTGCCAGCAGTATCTCCGGGCCTACGGTCGGTTCACCCCTCCACTTT
>NA|many|TRBJ1-2|TRBV12-3/TRBV12-4
CASSLFRNYGYTF
TGTGCCAGCAGTTTGTTCAGGAACTATGGCTACACCTTC
>NA|many|TRBJ2-1|TRBV6-1
CASSARDPNNEQFF
TGTGCCAGCAGTGCGCGGGACCCCAACAATGAGCAGTTCTTC
>NA|NA|TRBJ2-1|TRBV6-2/TRBV6-3
CASQVGLNYNEQFF
TGTGCCAGCCAGGTAGGACTGAACTACAATGAGCAGTTCTTC
>NA|NA|TRBJ2-5|TRBV25-1
CASSETTGMETQYF
TGTGCCAGCAGTGAAACAACAGGGATGGAGACCCAGTACTTC
>TRBD2|NA|TRBJ2-1|TRBV5-4
CASSLHASGSGNEQFF
TGTGCCAGCAGCTTGCATGCTAGCGGGAGCGGTAATGAGCAGTTCTTC
>TRBD1|few|TRBJ2-5|TRBV20-1
CSAHHLLRGPQETQYF
TGCAGTGCTCACCATCTATTGAGGGGGCCACAAGAGACCCAGTACTTC
>NA|few|TRBJ2-3|TRBV6-2/TRBV6-3
CASSYSNVGDTQYF
TGTGCCAGCAGTTACTCCAATGTTGGAGATACGCAGTATTTT
>NA|NA|TRBJ1-4|TRBV27
CASSRANEKLFF
TGTGCCAGCAGTAGGGCTAATGAAAAACTGTTTTTT
>TRBD2|many|TRBJ2-1|TRBV18
CASSPETSGYYNEQFF
TGTGCCAGCTCACCAGAAACTAGCGGGTACTACAATGAGCAGTTCTTC
>TRBD1|many|TRBJ1-5|TRBV20-1
CSAKPHGQASNQPQHF
TGCAGTGCTAAGCCCCACGGACAGGCGAGCAATCAGCCCCAGCATTTT
>NA|few|TRBJ1-5|TRBV30
CAYETGGNQPQHF
TGTGCCTACGAGACAGGAGGCAATCAGCCCCAGCATTTT
>NA|many|TRBJ2-7|TRBV5-1
CASSSGLQYEQYF
TGCGCCAGCAGCTCGGGACTCCAATACGAGCAGTACTTC
>NA|many|TRBJ2-1|TRBV5-1
CASSSAGPARGEQFF
TGCGCCAGCAGTTCCGCAGGGCCAGCCCGGGGTGAGCAGTTCTTC
>TRBD1|many|TRBJ1-6|TRBV11-2
CASRTPRRDRGRDSPLHF
TGTGCCAGCAGAACCCCCCGGCGAGACAGGGGGCGGGATTCACCCCTCCACTTT
>NA|many|TRBJ2-7|TRBV4-1
CASSQEAWGYEQYF
TGCGCCAGCAGCCAAGAAGCATGGGGTTACGAGCAGTACTTC
>TRBD1|few|TRBJ1-2|TRBV6-1
CASSELRTGDYGYTF
TGTGCCAGCAGTGAATTACGGACAGGGGATTATGGCTACACCTTC
>NA|few|TRBJ2-1|TRBV4-3
CASTLSGSGEQFF
TGCGCCAGCACCTTGTCAGGGAGCGGTGAGCAGTTCTTC
>NA|many|TRBJ1-5|TRBV2
CASSIDRNQPQHF
TGTGCCAGCAGTATCGACCGCAATCAGCCCCAGCATTTT
>TRBD1|many|TRBJ1-1|TRBV2
CASRRQGREAFF
TGTGCCAGCAGAAGACAGGGGAGGGAAGCTTTCTTT
>NA|many|TRBJ2-3|TRBV7-6
CASSYGTPLSSQYF
TGTGCCAGCAGCTATGGGACTCCCCTGAGCTCGCAGTATTTT
>NA|many|TRBJ2-2|TRBV12-3/TRBV12-4
CATASGTLATGELFF
TGTGCCACCGCCTCCGGGACATTAGCCACCGGGGAGCTGTTTTTT
>NA|few|TRBJ2-1|TRBV3-1
CASSQSMRRRYNEQFF
TGTGCCAGCAGCCAATCTATGAGGCGGAGGTACAATGAGCAGTTCTTC
>NA|many|TRBJ1-5|TRBV19
CASSITGARGNQPQHF
TGTGCCAGTAGTATTACGGGCGCCCGGGGGAATCAGCCCCAGCATTTT
>NA|many|TRBJ1-2|TRBV28
CASSPRIRDPHTF
TGTGCCAGCAGTCCCCGAATCCGGGACCCCCACACCTTC
>TRBD1|NA|TRBJ2-5|TRBV24-1
CATSAPGQGEETQYF
TGTGCCACCAGTGCCCCTGGACAGGGGGAAGAGACCCAGTACTTC
>NA|NA|TRBJ2-2|TRBV25-1
CATHPSSPSGTGELFF
TGTGCCACCCACCCTTCCAGTCCTTCAGGGACCGGGGAGCTGTTTTTT
>NA|few|TRBJ1-2|TRBV9
CASSVGDTYGYTF
TGTGCCAGCAGCGTAGGAGACACCTATGGCTACACCTTC
>TRBD2|many|TRBJ2-3|TRBV12-5
CASGYTGAGEDTQYF
TGTGCTAGTGGTTACACGGGAGCGGGAGAAGATACGCAGTATTTT
>NA|many|TRBJ2-3|TRBV7-3
CASSLSGGVADTQYF
TGTGCCAGCAGCTTATCCGGGGGCGTAGCAGATACGCAGTATTTT
>NA|NA|TRBJ1-1|TRBV19
CASRDPGQMNTEAFF
TGTGCCAGTAGGGACCCCGGGCAGATGAACACTGAAGCTTTCTTT
>TRBD2|many|TRBJ2-1|TRBV20-1
CSVLRGGLYNEQFF
TGCAGTGTTTTGCGGGGGGGACTTTACAATGAGCAGTTCTTC
>TRBD1|NA|TRBJ2-1|TRBV6-1
CASSPLDRPSNEQFF
TGTGCCAGCAGCCCCCTGGACAGGCCCTCCAATGAGCAGTTCTTC
>NA|many|TRBJ2-7|TRBV5-1
CASSLAAGGISYEQYF
TGCGCCAGCAGTTTGGCGGCAGGGGGGATCTCCTACGAGCAGTACTTC
>NA|NA|TRBJ2-3|TRBV4-1
CASSQDRMGGADTQYF
TGCGCCAGCAGCCAAGATCGTATGGGTGGGGCAGATACGCAGTATTTT
>NA|few|TRBJ1-3|TRBV12-3/TRBV12-4
CASSIPGDTIYF
TGTGCCAGCAGCATACCGGGGGACACCATATATTTT
>NA|few|TRBJ2-2|TRBV20-1
CSARALTGKFTNTGELFF
TGCAGTGCTAGGGCACTTACAGGGAAATTCACGAACACCGGGGAGCTGTTTTTT
>TRBD2|many|TRBJ2-7|TRBV7-2
CASSSHSGRKENYEQYF
TGTGCCAGCAGCTCCCATAGCGGGAGGAAAGAAAACTACGAGCAGTACTTC
>NA|few|TRBJ2-1|TRBV5-1
CASSLAAGSSYNEQFF
TGCGCCAGCAGCTTGGCCGCGGGGAGCTCCTACAATGAGCAGTTCTTC
>NA|NA|TRBJ1-5|TRBV28
CASTAGWNQPQHF
TGTGCCAGCACGGCAGGGTGGAATCAGCCCCAGCATTTT
>NA|few|TRBJ2-1|TRBV9
CASSVGRRSRQNEQFF
TGTGCCAGCAGCGTAGGACGGCGCAGTCGTCAAAATGAGCAGTTCTTC
>NA|NA|TRBJ2-7|TRBV6-1
CASSRGAYEQYF
TGTGCCAGCAGTAGGGGGGCGTACGAGCAGTACTTC